This T cell receptor (beta chain) comes out of a study of graft-versus-host responses after intestinal transplantation (dated by TCRdb to 2020 to 2022). Some background on the complete study: The transplants that recipients got were multivisceral, liver-intestinal, or isolated intestinal. Rather than being sequenced by the commercial service, samples from a few later patients were sequenced in-house on an Illumina MiSeq and processed with MiXCR. Graft-versus-host and host-versus-graft alloreactive T cell clones were tracked in the graft, circulation and bone marrow after intestinal transplantation using bulk TCR-beta CDR3 sequencing. The cohort enrolled some 23 intestinal transplant recipients, one of whom was a retransplant, and a few patients without pretransplant specimens were excluded. Donor T cell macrochimerism was defined as a peak of at least 4% donor T cells among recipient peripheral blood mononuclear cells. Anti-thymocyte globulin induction was given to all recipients, followed by maintenance tacrolimus and steroids for 2 to 3 years. To identify alloreactive clones, pre-transplant mixed lymphocyte reaction products were sequenced and compared with unstimulated pre-transplant donor and recipient T cells. Beyond this particular receptor, the publication reports: Conclusions were limited by the relatively low number and heterogeneity of intestinal transplant patients. Early after transplant, declines in HvG clones were associated with peak levels of circulating GvH clones. GvH clones were detected in recipient bone marrow, and some appeared earlier in ileal mucosa or blood, consistent with an intestinal mucosal origin. Patients with donor T cell macrochimerism had high GvH to HvG T cell clonal ratios in their allografts.

About this clone itself: It has no known antigen specificity. No quality values exist for individual bases; no much larger clone is one base distant.

The library was made by the immunoSEQ multiplex PCR assay. For most patients, genomic DNA was isolated using the Qiagen DNeasy Blood and Tissue Kit and was shipped frozen to Adaptive Biotechnologies for TCR sequencing. High-throughput TCR-beta CDR3 sequencing of genomic DNA from most patients was performed by Adaptive Biotechnologies. As for how the authors treated the data: TCR sequencing data for over 15 patients were retrieved from Adaptive's ImmunoSEQ software; a few other patients were processed with MiXCR and VDJtools. CD4 versus CD8 sorting errors were corrected by removing sequences found in both subsets at a frequency ratio below 5:1. CDR3 nucleotide sequences shared between donor and recipient were removed because their origin could not be assigned. At least 2-fold expansion over unstimulated cells and a minimum CFSE-low frequency of 0.002% (template counts) or 0.001% (read counts) were required for clones to be classified as alloreactive. Clones were considered mappable if detected in sequenced pre-transplant spleen, lymph node, or MLR CFSE-low populations of the donor or recipient. Cumulative frequency of alloreactive clones was calculated as a percentage of all sequences weighted by copy number. What TCRdb holds here is the immuneACCESS table cut down to in-frame rearrangements. Part of the clones is not present; checked against another copy, under half of the missing clones reflect an unresolved V gene, and the others are unexplained. V and J calls and clone size come straight from that table; D and trimming were deduced from the DNA. The table for this sample lists tens of thousands of clones; around 90% of them were counted only once. Clones ranked in the top ten supply less than 4.5% of the sample.

V loses 6 bases at its end and J loses 2 bases; junction bases beyond the gene matches: 2. Spanning cysteine to phenylalanine, the CDR3 consists of 14 amino acids. Of all the DNA, just the CDR3 is kept, 42 bases in frame from base 1. The germline V gene yields SNHLY for CDR1 and FYNNEI for CDR2. The time point label, as the study defines it: cells obtained before transplantation from donor or recipient. CD3+CD4+ and CD3+CD8+ populations were FACS-sorted from unstimulated pre-transplant donor and recipient cells taken from spleen or lymph nodes. The starting material was unstimulated CD8+ T cells sorted from spleen or lymph node cells, obtained before transplant. The chain is encoded by TRBV2 joined to TRBJ2-5; 11 bases in the middle match TRBD2. The origin of this receptor is a human donor who was the organ donor for an intestinal transplant. The CDR3 in this case is CASRASGGQETQYF. The DNA sequence is as follows: TGTGCCAGCAGGGCTAGCGGGGGGCAAGAGACCCAGTACTTC.